Listed below are T cell receptor beta chains from one sample, sequenced in a study of beta chain features in type 1 diabetes. Clones were read by immunoSEQ multiplex PCR, and TCRdb kept only the in-frame ones, dropping some. The data contain some 360,000 clones, 8.5% to 10% of them seen just once; the ten biggest clones take up 0.45% to 0.65%. Sequencing was carried out using central memory CD4+ T cells from blood. The receptors here all came from a man aged 30-40 years with type 1 diabetes. The conserved cysteine and the conserved F or W are not part of the CDR3 here. A D gene is named only where the DNA matches it firmly.

v_gene: TRBV9
j_gene: TRBJ2-1
d_gene: .
CDR3aa: ASTRGPTYNEQF

v_gene: TRBV6-5
j_gene: TRBJ2-1
d_gene: .
CDR3aa: ASSPGWGRISEQF

v_gene: TRBV9
j_gene: TRBJ2-5
d_gene: .
CDR3aa: ASSLKGQETQY

v_gene: TRBV7-3
j_gene: TRBJ2-3
d_gene: .
CDR3aa: ASSSEMDTQY

v_gene: TRBV11-2
j_gene: TRBJ2-5
d_gene: TRBD1
CDR3aa: ASSSDRGLETQY

v_gene: TRBV18
j_gene: TRBJ1-5
d_gene: .
CDR3aa: ASSPSGAGQPQH

v_gene: TRBV29-1
j_gene: TRBJ1-3
d_gene: TRBD1
CDR3aa: SVARTGFGNTIY

v_gene: TRBV27
j_gene: TRBJ1-2
d_gene: .
CDR3aa: ASSLSPRVAYGYT

v_gene: TRBV6-1
j_gene: TRBJ2-7
d_gene: TRBD2
CDR3aa: ASNTPSGSSYEQY

v_gene: TRBV28
j_gene: TRBJ2-7
d_gene: TRBD2
CDR3aa: ASSQQGGVGY

v_gene: TRBV7-3
j_gene: TRBJ1-1
d_gene: TRBD1
CDR3aa: ASSQTGADTEAF

v_gene: TRBV7-2
j_gene: TRBJ1-5
d_gene: TRBD1
CDR3aa: ASSQRQGGSNQPQH

v_gene: TRBV5-1
j_gene: TRBJ2-1
d_gene: .
CDR3aa: ASSSLERGLYNEQF

v_gene: TRBV7-2
j_gene: TRBJ2-3
d_gene: TRBD1
CDR3aa: ASSLDRGRDTQY

v_gene: TRBV10-3
j_gene: TRBJ2-7
d_gene: TRBD1
CDR3aa: AISEGGQGAYEQY

v_gene: TRBV28
j_gene: TRBJ2-3
d_gene: .
CDR3aa: ASSRTDTQY

v_gene: TRBV6-6
j_gene: TRBJ2-1
d_gene: .
CDR3aa: ASTQARGSTYNEQF

v_gene: TRBV7-2
j_gene: TRBJ1-1
d_gene: .
CDR3aa: ASSLKQGPGAF

v_gene: TRBV2
j_gene: TRBJ2-5
d_gene: .
CDR3aa: ASSQLNQETQY

v_gene: TRBV19
j_gene: TRBJ2-1
d_gene: TRBD2
CDR3aa: ASSIRREANEQF

v_gene: TRBV10-1
j_gene: TRBJ2-2
d_gene: .
CDR3aa: ASRQGGTGELF

v_gene: TRBV7-8
j_gene: TRBJ2-3
d_gene: .
CDR3aa: ASSLSRLDTQY

v_gene: TRBV7-2
j_gene: TRBJ2-7
d_gene: .
CDR3aa: ASSFTSVGEQY

v_gene: TRBV25-1
j_gene: TRBJ2-3
d_gene: .
CDR3aa: ACTTGGTDTQY